The 2 T cell receptor beta chains reported below all come from one sample, sequenced in a study of cytomegalovirus exposure and HLA in healthy donors. The primer mix had 60 Vbeta and 13 Jbeta primers. Profiling relied on immunoSEQ multiplex PCR, and the TCRdb table lists in-frame clones only, not all of them. The table includes some 140,000 clones, around 80% detected once. Sequenced: PBMCs. Source of these receptors: a woman aged 40-49 years in good health and CMV-seronegative.

This clone was recorded a few times. Mismatch with germline at one junction end may stem from a read error. The chain links TRBV6-5 to TRBJ2-7; 16 nucleotides match TRBD2. Germline-derived CDR1 and CDR2 are MNHEY and SVGAGI. The CDR3 is 13 amino acids. The CDR3 region has the DNA TGTGCCAGCAGTACGGGACTAGCGGGGGGGCTGGGCTTC. Translating it yields CASSTGLAGGLGF.

This clone has a handful of counts. This rearrangement joins TRBV2 to TRBJ2-1, with D unresolved. Germline CDR1 reads SNHLY; CDR2 reads FYNNEI. Trimming shortened V by 4 bases and J by 8 bases, and 9 bases separated the two germline ends. This CDR3 comprises 12 residues. CDR3 sequence (DNA): TGTGCCAGCAGTGGGCCTCGGGATGAGCAGTTCTTC. Protein product: CASSGPRDEQFF.